The 14 T cell receptor beta chains given below trace back to one sample, sequenced in a study of cytomegalovirus exposure and HLA in healthy donors. Primers included in the PCR were 60 Vbeta and 13 Jbeta primers. Sequencing used immunoSEQ multiplex PCR; TCRdb keeps in-frame clones, though not all of them. The data show approximately 170,000 clones, less than 85% seen once. Sample: PBMCs. All receptors come from a man aged 25 to 45 in good health and CMV-seropositive.

V usage is TRBV5-4 and J usage is TRBJ1-1, with a tentative D call TRBD1 (6 bases). Per germline, CDR1 SGHNT and CDR2 YYREEE (reference sequence). The V and J ends lost 1 base and 5 bases respectively, with 6 bases between them. The CDR3 totals 12 residues. The CDR3, as DNA: TGTGCCAGCAGCTTGAGGGGGACTGAAGCTTTCTTT. Translating gives CASSLRGTEAFF.

V gene TRBV10-3 combines with J gene TRBJ2-3; possible D gene TRBD2, 5 bases. From germline, CDR1 is ENHRY and CDR2 SYGVKD. The ends were cut back, 4 bases at V and 6 bases at J, with 14 bases in the middle. The CDR3 covers 14 residues. This CDR3 is CAISGWETPDTQYF. CDR3 coding DNA: TGTGCCATCAGTGGGTGGGAGACCCCGGATACGCAGTATTTT.

The chain recombines TRBV2 with TRBJ1-2, with 10 bases fitting TRBD1. The junction had 12 bases not matched to a gene; V was cut back by 4 bases and J by 1 base. The CDR3 contains 18 residues. Germline CDR1 reads SNHLY; CDR2 reads FYNNEI. CDR3 nucleotide sequence: TGTGCCAGCAGTGTGGGGACAGGGGCTCATTTGGTTAACTATGGCTACACCTTC. Its translation: CASSVGTGAHLVNYGYTF.

The chain joins TRBV6-6 to TRBJ1-5; no reliable D call. There are 15 residues in the CDR3. V was trimmed by 6 bases and J by 0 bases, leaving 12 bases between them. The germline CDR1 and CDR2 sequences are MNHNY and SVGAGI (reference sequence). CDR3 nucleotides: TGTGCCAGCAGCCGGGGTCAATATAGCAATCAGCCCCAGCATTTT. It encodes CASSRGQYSNQPQHF.

The chain employs TRBV19 and TRBJ1-2; 9 nucleotides align to TRBD1. This CDR3 is 16 amino acids long. Germline V lookup: CDR1 LNHDA, CDR2 SQIVND (reference sequence). J lost 4 bases, V lost 1 base, and 7 bases had no gene match. CDR3: CASSIAPGTGSYGYTF. The CDR3 DNA follows: TGTGCCAGTAGTATAGCCCCGGGGACAGGGTCCTATGGCTACACCTTC.

The chain links TRBV5-4 to TRBJ1-1; D is possibly TRBD1 (5 bases). This CDR3 is built from 16 residues. Deletions cut 7 bases from V and 4 bases from J, with 23 bases between. Germline V lookup: CDR1 SGHNT, CDR2 YYREEE (reference sequence). For the CDR3, the DNA is TGTGCCAGCTTTACGTCTTTGGGTGCGGGGCTCACTGAAGCTTTCTTT. It translates to CASFTSLGAGLTEAFF.

The gene calls are TRBV5-1 and TRBJ2-7; 13 bases are a match to TRBD2. The CDR3 covers 15 residues. From germline, CDR1 is SGHRS and CDR2 YFSETQ. V shed 4 bases, J shed 2 bases, and the junction held 3 bases outside the gene matches. The DNA for the CDR3 is TGCGCCAGCAGCGAAACTAGCGGGAGGGCCTACGAGCAGTACTTC. This codes for CASSETSGRAYEQYF. The whole variable domain, filled in from reference TRBV5-1 and TRBJ2-7, reads KAGVTQTPRYLIKTRGQQVTLSCSPISGHRSVSWYQQTPGQGLQFLFEYFSETQRNKGNFPGRFSGRQFSNSRSEMNVSTLELGDSALYLCASSETSGRAYEQYFGPGTRLTVT.

As regards this clone: As the CDR3 is not closed by the conserved phenylalanine or tryptophan, this likely results from a read error. The chain uses TRBV25-1 and TRBJ1-2; maybe TRBD1 (5 bases). V was trimmed by 2 bases and J by 0 bases, leaving 16 bases between them. Germline assignment: CDR1 MGHDK and CDR2 SYGVNS. The CDR3 has 17 residues. The CDR3 DNA reads TGTGCCAGCAGTGAACCGACAGACACCCTCTCTAACTATGGCTACACCCTC. Protein: CASSEPTDTLSNYGYTL.

This clone was recorded a few times. The chain joins TRBV5-8 to TRBJ1-1; maybe TRBD1 (5 bases). Trimming pared 2 bases from V and 11 bases from J, leaving 13 bases between. In germline, CDR1 is SGHTS, CDR2 YDEGEE. The CDR3 spans 12 residues. CDR3 nucleotides: TGTGCCAGCAGCTTTGGGGCGAGAGAGGCTTTCTTT. Its protein is CASSFGAREAFF.

A word on this clone: Mismatch with germline at one junction end may stem from a read error. This rearrangement joins TRBV5-8 to TRBJ1-1; 8 bases map to TRBD1. The germline V gene has CDR1 SGHTS and CDR2 YDEGEE. This CDR3 region has 15 residues. Here the CDR3 DNA reads TGTGCCAGTAGCTCAAGGACAGGGCGGAACACTGAAGCTTTCTTT. Translation: CASSSRTGRNTEAFF. Filled out from reference TRBV5-8 and TRBJ1-1, the complete variable domain reads EAGVTQSPTHLIKTRGQQATLRCSPISGHTSVYWYQQALGLGLQFLLWYDEGEERNRGNFPPRFSGRQFPNYSSELNVNALELEDSALYLCASSSRTGRNTEAFFGQGTRLTVV.

The chain is built from TRBV27 and TRBJ1-3; 8 bases are shared with TRBD1. CDR1 is MNHEY, CDR2 SMNVEV, per germline (reference sequence). Unmatched junction bases numbered 1, after V lost 3 bases and J lost 0 bases. The CDR3 consists of 15 residues. The CDR3 bases are TGTGCCAGCAGTTTGACAGGGGTCTCTGGAAACACCATATATTTT. As protein: CASSLTGVSGNTIYF.

The CDR3 coding sequence is TGTGCCTGGAACCTAGCGGGGGGCACAGATACGCAGTATTTT. The encoded protein is CAWNLAGGTDTQYF. This chain connects TRBV30 to TRBJ2-3, with 10 bases matching TRBD2. Germline CDR1 GTSNPN, CDR2 SVGIG (reference sequence). The CDR3 extends over 14 amino acids. The junction had 2 bases not matched to a gene; V was cut back by 4 bases and J by 1 base.

The genes are TRBV21-1 and TRBJ1-3; whether TRBD1, the table's D call, matches the DNA was not checked. TRBV21-1 is labeled a pseudogene. The CDR3 runs to 13 residues. The CDR3 reads CARNPDRGNTIYF. CDR3 coding DNA: TGTGCCAGAAACCCGGACAGGGGAAACACCATATATTTT.

The chain carries TRBV7-2 and TRBJ2-3; D is possibly TRBD1 (6 bases). Germline CDR1 SGHTA, CDR2 FQGNSA. The CDR3 has 15 amino acids. Trimming removed 0 bases at V and 5 bases at J, with 12 bases between. CDR3 bases: TGTGCCAGCAGCTTAGCGGGTAGGGGACAAGATACGCAGTATTTT. Amino acids: CASSLAGRGQDTQYF.